The 27 T cell receptor beta chains in this list originate from one sample, sequenced in a study of T cell repertoires in ileal Crohn's disease. Measured with immunoSEQ multiplex PCR; TCRdb has only the in-frame clones, and not every one. The sample contains about 17,000 clones, 83% of which appear only once. Material for sequencing was ileal tissue. These receptors all stem from an adult with Crohn's disease.

The V and J genes are TRBV20-1 and TRBJ2-5; TRBD2 might be the D (5 bases). Deletions cut 6 bases from V and 7 bases from J, with 9 bases between. The CDR3 is 10 residues long. Germline V lookup: CDR1 DFQATT, CDR2 SNEGSKA (reference sequence). The CDR3: CSALRGTQYF. The CDR3 bases are TGCAGTGCCCTACGGGGGACCCAGTACTTC.

J is TRBJ2-2 and V is TRBV15, with a tentative D call TRBD2 (5 bases). The CDR3 is 16 residues long. CDR1 is LNHNV, CDR2 YYDKDF, per germline (reference sequence). Trimming left V 1 base short and J 0 bases short, with 9 bases between. The CDR3 sequence: CATSRALASNTGELFF. The CDR3 region has the DNA TGTGCCACCAGCAGAGCCCTAGCTTCGAACACCGGGGAGCTGTTTTTT.

This clone was recorded once. The rearrangement links TRBV29-1 to TRBJ1-2, with D possibly TRBD1 on 5 matching bases. This CDR3 has 11 amino acids. The germline gives CDR1 SQVTM, CDR2 ANQGSEA. Trimming removed 7 bases from V and 10 bases from J, with 16 bases in between. As DNA, the CDR3 is TGCAGCGCCTGGACGCAAGGGGCCTACACCTTC. It specifies CSAWTQGAYTF.

There are a few counts of this clone. The V gene is TRBV15, the J gene TRBJ2-5; 9 bases are a match to TRBD1. The V gene's germline CDR1 is LNHNV and CDR2 YYDKDF (reference sequence). The CDR3 runs to 16 residues. J gave up 1 base and V 1 base, and 4 bases lay outside the gene matches. The CDR3 DNA sequence: TGTGCCACCAGCAGAGGGCGGGGACAGGGCCAAGAGACCCAGTACTTC. The encoded protein is CATSRGRGQGQETQYF.

The V call is TRBV2, the J call TRBJ2-5, with a possible D match to TRBD1 (5 bases). Trimming cost V 3 bases and J 5 bases, with 10 bases left between them. The CDR3 is 13 residues long. Germline values: CDR1 SNHLY, CDR2 FYNNEI. CDR3 bases: TGTGCCAGCAGTGACACCAGGGTCGAGACCCAGTACTTC. Its translation: CASSDTRVETQYF.

The gene calls are TRBV6-5 and TRBJ1-4; unclear D gene. Germline lookup yields CDR1 MNHEY and CDR2 SVGAGI. The CDR3 runs 13 residues. V gave up 4 bases and J gave up 6 bases, with 9 bases separating them. This chain's CDR3 is CASSFRIDEKLFF. As DNA, the CDR3 is TGTGCCAGCAGTTTCAGGATAGATGAAAAACTGTTTTTT.

The CDR3 coding sequence is TGTGCCAGCAGCTTAGTAAGGAGCTATATTAACTATGGCTACACCTTC. This codes for CASSLVRSYINYGYTF. This chain joins TRBV7-2 and TRBJ1-2; D is unclear. CDR3 length: 16 residues. Germline CDR1 and CDR2: SGHTA and FQGNSA. Trimming left V 1 base short and J 1 base short, with 13 bases between.

V is TRBV18 and J is TRBJ2-5; no clear D gene. This CDR3 comprises 12 residues. Germline assignment: CDR1 KGHSH and CDR2 LQKENI. Trimming removed 2 bases at V and 3 bases at J, with 4 bases between. The CDR3 loop reads CASSPAKETQYF. In nucleotides, the CDR3 is TGTGCCAGCTCACCAGCGAAAGAGACCCAGTACTTC.

This clone has a single count. This chain connects TRBV4-3 to TRBJ1-1; 9 bases fit TRBD1. J was trimmed by 7 bases and V by 2 bases; bases with no gene match: 8. CDR1 is LGHNA and CDR2 is YSLEER in the germline V gene. CDR3 length: 15 residues. CDR3 DNA: TGCGCCAGCAGCCAACGCTTACAGGGGGCGTATGAAGCTTTCTTT. Translation: CASSQRLQGAYEAFF.

The rearrangement joins TRBV4-1 to TRBJ2-1; D might be TRBD2 (6 bases). Trimming stripped 3 bases from V and 0 bases from J, with 12 bases between. Germline CDR1 is MGHRA and CDR2 is YSYEKL. The CDR3 sequence is 16 residues long. CDR3 amino acids: CASSHPGGHSYNEQFF. The DNA of the CDR3 is TGCGCCAGCAGCCACCCAGGAGGGCACTCCTACAATGAGCAGTTCTTC.

This CDR3 reads CASSEPPPGQPRGFNEQYF. The CDR3 nucleotides read TGTGCCAGCAGTGAACCCCCCCCTGGACAGCCCCGCGGTTTCAACGAGCAGTACTTC. The V gene is TRBV6-1, the J gene TRBJ2-7; D is possibly TRBD1 (6 bases). There are 19 residues in the CDR3. Germline values: CDR1 MNHNS, CDR2 SASEGT. Trimming left V 2 bases short and J 5 bases short, with 28 bases between.

A few counts support this clone. The rearrangement joins TRBV5-4 to TRBJ1-2; tentative D call: TRBD1 (6 bases). The V and J ends lost 4 bases and 0 bases respectively, with 10 bases between them. The CDR3 totals 14 residues. Germline V CDR1 and CDR2: SGHNT, YYREEE (reference sequence). CDR3 coding DNA: TGTGCCAGCAGCGGGGACACGTCTAACTATGGCTACACCTTC. Amino acids: CASSGDTSNYGYTF.

The rearrangement joins TRBV9 to TRBJ1-4, with D unclear. The CDR3 has 16 amino acids. Germline assignment: CDR1 SGDLS and CDR2 YYNGEE. V dropped 0 bases and J dropped 0 bases, with 9 bases sitting between them. The CDR3 protein is CASSVGTAATNEKLFF. CDR3 in DNA: TGTGCCAGCAGCGTAGGAACAGCTGCAACTAATGAAAAACTGTTTTTT.

This clone was seen only once. The rearrangement uses TRBV6-1 and TRBJ2-7; D not certain. Deletions cut 0 bases from V and 2 bases from J, with 11 bases between. This CDR3 has 15 residues. Germline CDR1 reads MNHNS; CDR2 reads SASEGT. CDR3 in amino acids: CASSEALGRPYEQYF. CDR3 sequence (DNA): TGTGCCAGCAGTGAAGCGCTTGGGCGCCCCTACGAGCAGTACTTC.

The CDR3 loop is CASSQGPYEQYF. The CDR3 bases are TGTGCCAGCAGTCAGGGTCCGTACGAGCAGTACTTC. This rearrangement joins TRBV6-1 to TRBJ2-7; D may be TRBD1 (5 bases). The CDR3 runs 12 residues. The V gene's germline CDR1 is MNHNS and CDR2 SASEGT. V lost 5 bases to trimming and J lost 4 bases, with 9 bases between them.

This chain links TRBV11-2 with TRBJ2-3, with D perhaps matching TRBD2 (5 bases). Germline V gene data show CDR1 as SGHAT and CDR2 as FQNNGV. CDR3 length equals 15 residues. Trimming pared 0 bases from V and 3 bases from J, leaving 10 bases between. In DNA form, the CDR3 reads TGTGCCAGCAGCTTAGACGGGGTCGGGACAGATACGCAGTATTTT. Its translation: CASSLDGVGTDTQYF.

V gene TRBV7-9 combines with J gene TRBJ2-5; 7 positions match TRBD1. From germline, CDR1 is SEHNR and CDR2 FQNEAQ (reference sequence). The CDR3 consists of 17 residues. V lost 2 bases and J lost 4; bases outside the gene matches: 13. Written as DNA, the CDR3 is TGTGCCAGCAGCTTACTCCTAACACAGGGGAGTCGAGAGACCCAGTACTTC. This gives the protein CASSLLLTQGSRETQYF.

This clone was observed once. The rearrangement links TRBV4-1 to TRBJ2-5; TRBD2 is a possible D gene (6 bases). Germline CDR1 MGHRA, CDR2 YSYEKL. The CDR3 has 15 amino acids. V was trimmed by 4 bases and J by 4 bases, leaving 16 bases between them. CDR3 sequence reads: CASSPRTGVGETQYF. CDR3 coding DNA: TGCGCCAGCAGCCCCCGCACGGGGGTGGGAGAGACCCAGTACTTC.

This chain joins TRBV7-9 and TRBJ1-2, with 10 positions matching TRBD1. Per germline, CDR1 SEHNR and CDR2 FQNEAQ (reference sequence). J was trimmed by 4 bases and V by 5 bases; bases with no gene match: 7. CDR3 length equals 15 residues. The CDR3 DNA reads TGTGCCAGCAGCAAATCAGGGACAGGGGTCTATGGCTACACCTTC. It specifies CASSKSGTGVYGYTF.

CDR3 sequence reads: CASSLDRTKNIQYF. The CDR3 coding sequence is TGTGCCAGCAGCTTAGACAGGACCAAAAACATTCAGTACTTC. V and J are TRBV11-1 and TRBJ2-4, with D tentatively TRBD1 (5 bases). The CDR3 runs to 14 residues. Germline lookup yields CDR1 SGHAT and CDR2 FQDESV (reference sequence). Deletions cut 1 base from V and 2 bases from J, with 6 bases between.

The chain employs TRBV9 and TRBJ2-3; possible D gene TRBD2, 5 bases. The ends were cut back, 4 bases at V and 6 bases at J, with 15 bases in the middle. The CDR3 runs 14 residues. Germline values: CDR1 SGDLS, CDR2 YYNGEE. DNA for the CDR3: TGTGCCAGCAGCCCGAGGGCTATTTCTGATACGCAGTATTTT. Translated, it gives CASSPRAISDTQYF.

This chain joins TRBV5-7 and TRBJ1-5; D perhaps matches TRBD1 (6 bases). TRBV5-7 is sorted into the ORF group, with uncertain function. V was shortened by 3 bases and J by 0 bases, with 19 bases between the two germline ends. This CDR3 has 18 amino acids. This CDR3 reads CASSYEGRGKYSNQPQHF. CDR3 nucleotides: TGTGCCAGCAGCTACGAGGGCAGGGGAAAGTATAGCAATCAGCCCCAGCATTTT.

The chain joins TRBV7-8 to TRBJ2-7; the match to TRBD2 covers 9 bases. The CDR3 length is 15 residues. The germline V gene has CDR1 SGHVS and CDR2 FQNEAQ. The V gene end was trimmed by 1 base and the J gene end by 0 bases; junction bases not matched to a gene: 1. CDR3 loop: CASSLGGGDSYEQYF. As DNA, the CDR3 is TGTGCCAGCAGCTTAGGCGGGGGGGACTCCTACGAGCAGTACTTC. Together with reference TRBV7-8 and TRBJ2-7, the CDR3 gives the full variable domain: GAGVSQSPRYKVAKRGQDVALRCDPISGHVSLFWYQQALGQGPEFLTYFQNEAQLDKSGLPSDRFFAERPEGSVSTLKIQRTQQEDSAVYLCASSLGGGDSYEQYFGPGTRLTVT.

This chain links TRBV7-3 with TRBJ2-3; maybe TRBD2 (5 bases). Germline V gene data show CDR1 as SGHTA and CDR2 as FQGTGA. Trimming removed 0 bases at V and 0 bases at J, with 7 bases between. The CDR3 is 15 residues long. DNA for the CDR3: TGTGCCAGCAGCTTAACAGCGGCTAGCACAGATACGCAGTATTTT. Its translation is CASSLTAASTDTQYF.

The chain joins TRBV5-6 to TRBJ2-1, with D tentatively TRBD2 (6 bases). In germline, CDR1 is SGHDT, CDR2 YYEEEE. The V gene lost 7 bases and the J gene lost 7 bases, with 18 bases spanning the gap. The CDR3 contains 14 residues. CDR3 nucleotides: TGTGCCAGCGCCTTGGGACTTCAACGGAATGAGCAGTTCTTC. This sequence encodes CASALGLQRNEQFF.

This chain connects TRBV9 to TRBJ2-3, with unresolved D. The V end lost 0 bases, the J end lost 2 bases, and 10 bases lay between the germline ends. This CDR3 has 15 amino acids. Germline CDR1 reads SGDLS; CDR2 reads YYNGEE. The CDR3 spells CASSVGSVLTDTQYF. CDR3 in DNA: TGTGCCAGCAGCGTAGGGAGCGTCCTCACAGATACGCAGTATTTT.

This clone was counted between two and nine times. V usage is TRBV21-1 and J usage is TRBJ2-7; TRBD2 is taken as the D call from the table, unchecked against the DNA. TRBV21-1 is recorded as a pseudogene. The CDR3 contains 14 residues. The CDR3 region is CASSKGSRKYEQYF. DNA of the CDR3: TGTGCCAGCAGCAAAGGAAGCCGAAAGTACGAGCAGTACTTC.